A single sample is the source of the 18 T cell receptor beta chains below, sequenced in a study of cytomegalovirus exposure and HLA in healthy donors. The PCR ran on 60 Vbeta and 13 Jbeta primers. Some clones are missing from TCRdb's copy, which holds only in-frame ones; the method was immunoSEQ multiplex PCR. Of 85,000 to 100,000 clones in the sample, around 59% were seen once. What was sequenced was PBMCs. All receptors come from a human donor in good health.

This chain connects TRBV25-1 to TRBJ2-3; D might be TRBD1 (6 bases). Between the trimmed V and J ends, which lost 0 bases and 2 bases, there was a span of 15 bases. CDR1 and CDR2 from the germline V gene are MGHDK and SYGVNS. The length of the CDR3 is 17 residues. CDR3 loop: CASSEYTPTGITDTQYF. DNA of the CDR3: TGTGCCAGCAGTGAATATACGCCGACAGGAATCACAGATACGCAGTATTTT.

This clone was seen a handful of times. The J gene is TRBJ1-6, the V gene TRBV2, with 9 bases lining up with TRBD1. From germline, CDR1 is SNHLY and CDR2 FYNNEI. J was trimmed by 11 bases and V by 8 bases; bases with no gene match: 10. The CDR3 covers 14 residues. Here the CDR3 reads CASQLDRGGTPLHF. The CDR3 nucleotides read TGTGCCAGCCAACTGGACAGGGGAGGAACACCCCTCCACTTT.

The chain joins TRBV19 to TRBJ1-1; 8 bases agree with TRBD1. The V gene's germline CDR1 is LNHDA and CDR2 SQIVND (reference sequence). The CDR3 has 17 residues. Losses at the gene ends were 1 base for V and 0 bases for J; bases not matched to a gene: 7. As DNA, the CDR3 is TGTGCCAGTAGTATAGCGGGGACAGGAACCATGAACACTGAAGCTTTCTTT. Protein: CASSIAGTGTMNTEAFF.

This clone was detected a few times. CDR3 sequence: CASSQSPTMTGAAGDEQYF. The CDR3 coding sequence is TGCGCCAGCAGTCAATCGCCCACAATGACAGGGGCCGCAGGGGACGAGCAGTACTTC. This chain connects TRBV23-1 to TRBJ2-7; 8 positions match TRBD1. TRBV23-1 is identified as an open reading frame with a role that is uncertain. This CDR3 contains 19 residues. The V and J ends lost 0 bases and 5 bases, in that order; junction bases with no gene match: 18.

This chain connects TRBV9 to TRBJ2-1, with D possibly matching TRBD2 (5 bases). Looked up from germline, CDR1 is SGDLS and CDR2 is YYNGEE. This CDR3 is 15 amino acids long. Deletions cut 3 bases from V and 9 bases from J, with 19 bases between. The CDR3 DNA sequence: TGTGCCAGCAGCGGGGCCTCATTTTTGGGGAGTGAGCAGTTCTTC. It specifies CASSGASFLGSEQFF.

The V call is TRBV7-9, the J call TRBJ2-2, with D possibly TRBD1 on 6 matching bases. Trimming left V 4 bases short and J 0 bases short, with 12 bases between. The CDR3 is 16 amino acids. Germline CDR1 reads SEHNR; CDR2 reads FQNEAQ (reference sequence). In DNA form, the CDR3 reads TGTGCCAGCAGCTACAGGGAAAACGCGAACACCGGGGAGCTGTTTTTT. Amino acids: CASSYRENANTGELFF.

The chain combines TRBV7-2 with TRBJ1-4, with a weak D call TRBD1 (5 bases). The germline V gene has CDR1 SGHTA and CDR2 FQGNSA. V lost 5 bases to trimming and J lost 4 bases, with 17 bases between them. This CDR3 region has 16 residues. Here the CDR3 reads CASSPDKTGGNEKLFF. The CDR3 DNA follows: TGTGCCAGCAGCCCTGACAAGACCGGGGGTAATGAAAAACTGTTTTTT.

This clone was seen more than once but under ten times. The chain uses TRBV2 and TRBJ2-3; TRBD1 aligns across 8 bases. V shed 1 base, J shed 4 bases, and the junction held 4 bases outside the gene matches. Germline CDR1 reads SNHLY; CDR2 reads FYNNEI. The CDR3 runs to 15 residues. In DNA, the CDR3 is TGTGCCAGCAGTGAAGGAGGGACAGGAGCAGATACGCAGTATTTT. Amino acid sequence: CASSEGGTGADTQYF.

V usage is TRBV6-5 and J usage is TRBJ1-5; D is ambiguous. From germline, CDR1 is MNHEY and CDR2 SVGAGI. Deletions cut 0 bases from V and 4 bases from J, with 7 bases between. CDR3 length: 14 amino acids. The CDR3 DNA follows: TGTGCCAGCAGTTACTCAAGAGGTAATCAGCCCCAGCATTTT. Translated: CASSYSRGNQPQHF.

For this clone: The junction does not match germline at one end; this may be a read error. The same CDR3 is also encoded by other DNA sequences in this sample. The V gene is TRBV7-3, the J gene TRBJ2-7, with 11 positions matching TRBD1. The germline V gene encodes CDR1 SGHTA and CDR2 FQGTGA. CDR3 size: 15 residues. CDR3 amino acids: CASSSGTGGTYEQYF. For the CDR3, the DNA is TGTGCCAGCAGCTCCGGGACAGGGGGGACCTACGAGCAGTACTTT.

The rearrangement links TRBV7-9 to TRBJ1-4; TRBD1 matches 9 bases. V lost 2 bases, J lost 0 bases, and 10 bases stayed unmatched. Germline V CDR1 and CDR2: SEHNR, FQNEAQ (reference sequence). The CDR3 is made up of 19 amino acids. CDR3 sequence (DNA): TGTGCCAGCAGCTTACCGGGGACAGGGAAAGTCGCAACTAATGAAAAACTGTTTTTT. Translated: CASSLPGTGKVATNEKLFF.

The V and J genes are TRBV18 and TRBJ2-2; D may be TRBD1 (6 bases). V lost 4 bases and J 5 bases, leaving 8 bases between the germline ends. This CDR3 has 13 amino acids. Germline loops: CDR1 KGHSH, CDR2 LQKENI. The CDR3 sequence is CASSRQGTGELFF. The DNA of the CDR3 is TGTGCCAGCTCACGGCAGGGGACCGGGGAGCTGTTTTTT.

The chain recombines TRBV5-4 with TRBJ2-7; perhaps TRBD1 as D (6 bases). Between the trimmed V and J ends, which lost 0 bases and 6 bases, there was a span of 16 bases. Germline CDR1 and CDR2: SGHNT and YYREEE (reference sequence). This CDR3 contains 15 residues. The CDR3 spells CASSLAVGANLEQYF. The CDR3 region has the DNA TGTGCCAGCAGCTTGGCGGTGGGGGCTAACCTCGAGCAGTACTTC.

This clone was detected a few times. Other nucleotide sequences in the sample specify the same CDR3. J is TRBJ1-6 and V is TRBV19; 10 nucleotides align to TRBD1. Germline CDR1 is LNHDA and CDR2 is SQIVND (reference sequence). The CDR3 totals 15 residues. With V trimmed by 2 bases and J by 8 bases, 3 bases remained unmatched. CDR3 nucleotide sequence: TGTGCCAGTAGTATAACCGGGACAGGGGATTCACCCCTCCACTTT. Protein product: CASSITGTGDSPLHF.

This rearrangement joins TRBV5-6 to TRBJ1-1; 8 bases fit TRBD1. The germline gives CDR1 SGHDT, CDR2 YYEEEE. The CDR3 contains 16 residues. V lost 4 bases, J lost 5 bases, and 13 bases stayed unmatched. Here the CDR3 reads CASSRDRGQWGTEAFF. Written as DNA, the CDR3 is TGTGCCAGCAGCCGTGACAGGGGCCAATGGGGTACTGAAGCTTTCTTT.

This clone occurred a few times. The chain is built from TRBV4-1 and TRBJ2-5; 7 nucleotides match TRBD1. The junction had 4 bases not matched to a gene; V was cut back by 1 base and J by 2 bases. This CDR3 is built from 15 residues. The germline gives CDR1 MGHRA, CDR2 YSYEKL. This CDR3 reads CASSQGDSIQETQYF. The CDR3 bases are TGCGCCAGCAGCCAAGGGGACAGTATTCAAGAGACCCAGTACTTC.

This clone turned up a few times. V is TRBV5-1 and J is TRBJ2-1, with D possibly matching TRBD2 (6 bases). The V end was cut by 2 bases, the J end by 0 bases, with 9 bases between. Germline V CDR1 and CDR2: SGHRS, YFSETQ. The length of the CDR3 is 15 residues. The CDR3 protein is CASSLSGDSYNEQFF. In DNA form, the CDR3 reads TGCGCCAGCAGCTTATCGGGGGACTCCTACAATGAGCAGTTCTTC.

V and J are TRBV5-1 and TRBJ2-5; D possibly corresponds to TRBD2 (7 bases). Germline V lookup: CDR1 SGHRS, CDR2 YFSETQ. Trimming shortened V by 6 bases and J by 0 bases, and 15 bases separated the two germline ends. The CDR3 runs 15 residues. The CDR3 protein is CASTEGGGYQETQYF. In DNA form, the CDR3 reads TGCGCCAGCACCGAAGGGGGGGGGTACCAAGAGACCCAGTACTTC.